These 18 T cell receptor beta chains were all obtained from the same sample, sequenced in a study of blood T cell repertoires in COVID-19. Profiling relied on immunoSEQ multiplex PCR, and the TCRdb table lists in-frame clones only, not all of them. The repertoire holds hundreds of thousands of clones, 85% to 90% seen once, with 1% in the top ten. Source material: PBMCs or T cells enriched from blood (not recorded which). All receptors come from a man aged 18 to 30 who had recovered from COVID-19.

The chain uses TRBV12-3 or TRBV12-4 and TRBJ1-2; 7 bases match TRBD1. V dropped 6 bases and J dropped 8; count of bases not matched to a gene: 9. The CDR3 totals 13 residues. CDR3 sequence (DNA): TGTGCCAGCAGACGAGGACAGGATCACGGCTACACCTTC. This gives the protein CASRRGQDHGYTF.

This clone has a single count. This chain uses TRBV2 with TRBJ1-5, with D hard to call. Germline V lookup: CDR1 SNHLY, CDR2 FYNNEI. The CDR3 loop spans 14 amino acids. V lost 5 bases to trimming and J lost 7 bases, with 15 bases between them. For the CDR3, the DNA is TGTGCCAGCAGTACCGGGGTTGGAGCGCAGCCCCAGCATTTT. Residues: CASSTGVGAQPQHF.

The chain is built from TRBV7-8 and TRBJ2-7, with D possibly matching TRBD2 (6 bases). The CDR3 runs 14 residues. Germline CDR1 is SGHVS and CDR2 is FQNEAQ. The V gene lost 1 base and the J gene lost 4 bases, with 11 bases spanning the gap. Here the CDR3 DNA reads TGTGCCAGCAGCTTAGAATTGGGGAGGTACGAGCAGTACTTC. Protein: CASSLELGRYEQYF. The whole variable domain, remainder taken from reference TRBV7-8 and TRBJ2-7, is GAGVSQSPRYKVAKRGQDVALRCDPISGHVSLFWYQQALGQGPEFLTYFQNEAQLDKSGLPSDRFFAERPEGSVSTLKIQRTQQEDSAVYLCASSLELGRYEQYFGPGTRLTVT.

The chain couples TRBV11-3 to TRBJ2-3; no firm D call. In germline, CDR1 is SGHNT, CDR2 YENEEA. Deletions cut 0 bases from V and 4 bases from J, with 14 bases between. The CDR3 is made up of 16 amino acids. The CDR3 DNA sequence: TGTGCCAGCAGCTTAGAAGATAGGCAGGTCCCAGATACGCAGTATTTT. It encodes CASSLEDRQVPDTQYF.

V and J are TRBV7-2 and TRBJ2-3, with 8 bases identical to TRBD2. The CDR3 has 15 amino acids. Trimming at V came to 3 bases and at J to 3 bases, leaving 5 bases not matched to a gene. Germline CDR1 and CDR2: SGHTA and FQGNSA. The CDR3 region is CASSLLGLETDTQYF. The CDR3 DNA is TGTGCCAGCAGCTTGCTGGGACTAGAAACAGATACGCAGTATTTT.

Only one count was recorded for this clone. This chain connects TRBV13 to TRBJ2-2, with 12 positions matching TRBD2. Germline V gene data show CDR1 as PRHDT and CDR2 as FYEKMQ (reference sequence). The CDR3 is 16 residues long. V gave up 5 bases and J gave up 5 bases; unmatched junction bases: 6. The CDR3 DNA sequence: TGTGCCAGCAGCAAAAGGACTAGCGGGAAGACCGGGGAGCTGTTTTTT. As protein: CASSKRTSGKTGELFF. The entire variable domain, with the rest obtained from reference TRBV13 and TRBJ2-2, is as follows: AAGVIQSPRHLIKEKRETATLKCYPIPRHDTVYWYQQGPGQDPQFLISFYEKMQSDKGSIPDRFSAQQFSDYHSELNMSSLELGDSALYFCASSKRTSGKTGELFFGEGSRLTVL.

This chain joins TRBV21-1 and TRBJ1-6; TRBD1, the D gene given by the table, was not confirmed from the DNA. TRBV21-1 corresponds to a pseudogene. The CDR3 extends over 18 amino acids. CDR3 in amino acids: CASSPPGPTGLSDSPLHF. The CDR3 DNA sequence: TGTGCCAGCAGCCCACCAGGGCCGACAGGGCTATCGGATTCACCCCTCCACTTT.

The J gene is TRBJ2-5, the V gene TRBV28; the match to TRBD2 covers 10 bases. J lost 4 bases, V lost 3 bases, and 5 bases had no gene match. Germline V CDR1 and CDR2: MDHEN, SYDVKM. This CDR3 spans 15 amino acids. The CDR3 protein is CASSLPPSGGETQYF. As DNA, the CDR3 is TGTGCCAGCAGTTTGCCGCCTAGCGGGGGAGAGACCCAGTACTTC. The variable domain in full, with the rest retrieved from reference TRBV28 and TRBJ2-5, is DVKVTQSSRYLVKRTGEKVFLECVQDMDHENMFWYRQDPGLGLRLIYFSYDVKMKEKGDIPEGYSVSREKKERFSLILESASTNQTSMYLCASSLPPSGGETQYFGPGTRLLVL.

V and J are TRBV2 and TRBJ1-3; no clear D. The CDR3 runs 13 residues. Germline V gene lookup returns CDR1 SNHLY and CDR2 FYNNEI. V was cut by 6 bases and J by 1 base, with 7 bases left in between. CDR3 sequence (DNA): TGTGCCAGCAGGGGAGGGTCTGGAAACACCATATATTTT. Amino acids: CASRGGSGNTIYF.

The V call is TRBV19, the J call TRBJ1-2, with 7 bases aligning to TRBD1. Germline V lookup: CDR1 LNHDA, CDR2 SQIVND (reference sequence). Trimming at V came to 5 bases and at J to 5 bases, leaving 14 bases not matched to a gene. CDR3 size: 16 residues. This CDR3 is CASSSRTGSTSYGYTF. Here the CDR3 DNA reads TGTGCCAGTAGTTCCAGGACAGGCTCCACTTCTTATGGCTACACCTTC.

With regard to this clone: A read error may produce the germline difference seen at one junction end. The chain uses TRBV27 and TRBJ1-6, with D tentatively TRBD1 (5 bases). This CDR3 comprises 15 residues. Looked up from germline, CDR1 is MNHEY and CDR2 is SMNVEV (reference sequence). The CDR3 DNA follows: TGTGCCAGCAGATTATACCAGGGCCGGGGGTCACCCCTCCACTTT. It is translated as CASRLYQGRGSPLHF.

The chain uses TRBV30 and TRBJ2-7; TRBD1 matches at 8 bases. CDR3 length: 15 amino acids. V was clipped by 6 bases and J by 2 bases; unmatched bases: 12. Germline CDR1 and CDR2: GTSNPN and SVGIG (reference sequence). This chain's CDR3 is CACRPRTGLPYEQYF. As DNA, the CDR3 is TGTGCCTGTAGACCTCGGACAGGGCTCCCCTACGAGCAGTACTTC.

In this sample, this clone turned up a few times. The V gene is TRBV18, the J gene TRBJ2-2, with D perhaps TRBD1 (7 bases). This CDR3 is 15 amino acids long. Trimming removed 3 bases from V and 4 bases from J, with 12 bases in between. In germline, CDR1 is KGHSH, CDR2 LQKENI. The CDR3, as DNA: TGTGCCAGCTCACCGCGGGGACAGAGCACCGGGGAGCTGTTTTTT. Translated, it gives CASSPRGQSTGELFF.

The CDR3 sequence: CASSLGGRSSSGANVLTF. In DNA, the CDR3 is TGTGCCAGCAGCTTAGGTGGCAGGTCCAGCTCTGGGGCCAACGTCCTGACTTTC. The V gene is TRBV7-9, the J gene TRBJ2-6; D not certain. This CDR3 comprises 18 residues. V lost 1 base to trimming and J lost 0 bases, with 13 bases between them. The germline V gene encodes CDR1 SEHNR and CDR2 FQNEAQ (reference sequence).

The chain has TRBV3-1 (or the pseudogene TRBV3-2) and TRBJ2-7; 7 positions agree with TRBD1. The CDR3 extends over 13 amino acids. Germline values: CDR1 LGHDT, CDR2 YNNKEL (reference sequence). With V trimmed by 5 bases and J by 6 bases, 7 bases remained unmatched. The CDR3 region has the DNA TGTGCCAGCAGCGAGACAGGGTCCGTCGAGCAGTACTTC. This encodes CASSETGSVEQYF.

The rearrangement joins TRBV6-5 to TRBJ2-7; 7 nucleotides match TRBD1. Germline lookup yields CDR1 MNHEY and CDR2 SVGAGI. V shed 9 bases, J shed 3 bases, and the junction held 11 bases outside the gene matches. The CDR3 consists of 14 residues. CDR3 in DNA: TGTGCCAGTATTACCCGGGACAGAGACTACGAGCAGTACTTC. Translated: CASITRDRDYEQYF.

In its sample, this clone was seen once. V gene TRBV11-2 combines with J gene TRBJ2-2, with TRBD2 matching over 9 bases. CDR1 and CDR2 (germline): SGHAT, FQNNGV. The length of the CDR3 is 17 residues. J lost 7 bases, V lost 1 base, and 10 bases had no gene match. For the CDR3, the DNA is TGTGCCAGCAGCTTAGGTGGCGGGAGGGCCCCCATCGGGGAGCTGTTTTTT. This sequence encodes CASSLGGGRAPIGELFF.

The chain carries TRBV2 and TRBJ2-7; 7 bases are a match to TRBD1. V lost 5 bases to trimming and J lost 1 base; unmatched junction nucleotides: 5. CDR1 SNHLY and CDR2 FYNNEI come from the germline V gene. The CDR3 runs 14 residues. The CDR3 loop is CASSSQGLSYEQYF. As DNA, the CDR3 is TGTGCCAGCAGTTCACAGGGGTTGTCCTACGAGCAGTACTTC.